These 32 T cell receptor beta chains were all obtained from the same sample, sequenced in a study of cytomegalovirus exposure and HLA in healthy donors. In the PCR, 60 Vbeta and 13 Jbeta primers were used. Assay: immunoSEQ multiplex PCR; the TCRdb copy retains only in-frame clones and omits some. The data show over 75,000 clones, approximately 65% seen once. What was sequenced was PBMCs. These receptors were collected from a man younger than 40 in good health and CMV-seronegative.

This clone occurred a few times. The genes are TRBV6-5 and TRBJ2-7; a possible D gene is TRBD2 (6 bases). The germline V gene encodes CDR1 MNHEY and CDR2 SVGAGI. Between the trimmed V and J ends, which lost 4 bases and 2 bases, there was a span of 18 bases. The CDR3 has 16 residues. The CDR3 coding sequence is TGTGCCAGCAGTTCCGAAGCGGGTATACAACCCTACGAGCAGTACTTC. This translates into CASSSEAGIQPYEQYF.

V usage is TRBV4-2 and J usage is TRBJ2-2; 9 bases align to TRBD1. Germline V gene sequence: CDR1 LGHNA, CDR2 YNFKEQ. Trimming removed 0 bases from V and 3 bases from J; junction bases left unmatched: 14. This CDR3 region has 20 residues. CDR3 region: CASSQDAGQGPIQDTGELFF. CDR3 nucleotide sequence: TGTGCCAGCAGCCAAGATGCGGGACAGGGCCCCATCCAGGACACCGGGGAGCTGTTTTTT.

The chain links TRBV6-1 to TRBJ1-1; no reliable D call. The germline V and J ends were trimmed by 6 bases and 10 bases, with 3 bases remaining between them. The CDR3 length is 8 residues. Germline CDR1 is MNHNS and CDR2 is SASEGT. CDR3: CASSGAFF. The CDR3 nucleotides read TGTGCCAGCAGCGGAGCTTTCTTT.

The J gene is TRBJ2-5, the V gene TRBV19, with TRBD2 matching over 10 bases. Losses at the gene ends were 4 bases for V and 4 bases for J; bases not matched to a gene: 21. The germline V gene has CDR1 LNHDA and CDR2 SQIVND (reference sequence). This CDR3 region has 20 residues. The DNA of the CDR3 is TGTGCCAGTAGTAGTCTCGGTCCAGGGCGAGCGGGGGGGCTGCGAGAGACCCAGTACTTC. As protein: CASSSLGPGRAGGLRETQYF. Complete variable domain (other parts from reference TRBV19 and TRBJ2-5): DGGITQSPKYLFRKEGQNVTLSCEQNLNHDAMYWYRQDPGQGLRLIYYSQIVNDFQKGDIAEGYSVSREKKESFPLTVTSAQKNPTAFYLCASSSLGPGRAGGLRETQYFGPGTRLLVL.

With regard to this clone: At one of its ends the junction is not consistent with the germline gene, which may arise from a read error. V and J are TRBV5-1 and TRBJ2-7; D may be TRBD1 (5 bases). The CDR3 has 14 residues. Germline V gene lookup returns CDR1 SGHRS and CDR2 YFSETQ. The CDR3 DNA reads as TGCGCCAGCAGCCCCGGACAAGGGCCCTACGGGCAGTACTTC. It is translated as CASSPGQGPYGQYF.

The rearrangement joins TRBV28 to TRBJ1-1, with unresolved D. This CDR3 is 12 amino acids long. The germline V and J ends were trimmed by 6 bases and 9 bases, with 14 bases remaining between them. Germline V gene data show CDR1 as MDHEN and CDR2 as SYDVKM. CDR3 DNA: TGTGCCAGCAGCACTAGGACCCTAAAAGCTTTCTTT. As protein: CASSTRTLKAFF.

This clone has a single count. This chain links TRBV5-1 with TRBJ1-6; the match to TRBD1 covers 7 bases. V dropped 7 bases and J dropped 8; count of bases not matched to a gene: 9. Germline loops: CDR1 SGHRS, CDR2 YFSETQ. The CDR3 has 14 amino acids. As DNA, the CDR3 is TGCGCCAGCGGTACGGGACAGTCTGATTCACCCCTCCACTTT. Amino acid sequence: CASGTGQSDSPLHF.

In this sample, this clone turned up once. One end of the junction varies from germline; a read error may be responsible. The chain joins TRBV5-6 to TRBJ1-5; D might be TRBD1 (6 bases). CDR1 SGHDT and CDR2 YYEEEE come from the germline V gene. CDR3 length: 15 residues. This CDR3 reads CASGLQQGLNQPQHF. The CDR3 bases are TGTGCCAGCGGCTTGCAGCAGGGGCTCAATCAGCCCCAGCATTTT.

This clone came up once. This rearrangement joins TRBV15 to TRBJ2-2, with a weak D call TRBD1 (5 bases). Per the germline V gene, CDR1 is LNHNV and CDR2 is YYDKDF (reference sequence). V lost 0 bases and J 5 bases, leaving 10 bases between the germline ends. The CDR3 contains 15 residues. The CDR3 sequence is CATSRDGRVTGELFF. CDR3 coding DNA: TGTGCCACCAGCAGAGACGGCAGGGTGACCGGGGAGCTGTTTTTT.

V gene TRBV11-2 combines with J gene TRBJ2-3; D is perhaps TRBD2 (5 bases). V lost 4 bases to trimming and J lost 2 bases, with 16 bases between them. The CDR3 has 16 residues. Germline V gene lookup returns CDR1 SGHAT and CDR2 FQNNGV. The CDR3 DNA reads TGTGCCAGCAGCTCCCTCTGGACTTCCCCCACAGATACGCAGTATTTT. It encodes CASSSLWTSPTDTQYF.

This sequence joins TRBV7-9 and TRBJ2-5; maybe TRBD2 (5 bases). Trimming stripped 7 bases from V and 3 bases from J, with 9 bases between. The CDR3 has 12 amino acids. Germline V gene sequence: CDR1 SEHNR, CDR2 FQNEAQ (reference sequence). The CDR3 DNA reads TGTGCCAGCACCCGGCGGGAAGAGACCCAGTACTTC. Translated: CASTRREETQYF.

This chain links TRBV5-6 with TRBJ2-7; perhaps TRBD2 as D (6 bases). This CDR3 spans 16 amino acids. The germline V and J ends were trimmed by 1 base and 6 bases, with 20 bases remaining between them. CDR1 SGHDT and CDR2 YYEEEE come from the germline V gene. CDR3 in amino acids: CASSLFSVGLIPEQYF. The CDR3 DNA follows: TGTGCCAGCAGCTTGTTTTCGGTAGGACTAATCCCCGAGCAGTACTTC.

The chain employs TRBV6-5 and TRBJ2-1, with 7 bases aligning to TRBD1. Trimming took 2 bases from V and 5 from J; bases not matched to a gene: 6. The germline CDR1 and CDR2 sequences are MNHEY and SVGAGI. This CDR3 comprises 15 residues. DNA of the CDR3: TGTGCCAGCAGTTACCTCAGGGGGTCCCACAATGAGCAGTTCTTC. Its protein product is CASSYLRGSHNEQFF.

This rearrangement joins TRBV5-1 to TRBJ2-1; a possible D gene is TRBD1 (5 bases). Germline values: CDR1 SGHRS, CDR2 YFSETQ. This CDR3 comprises 17 residues. The V end was cut by 4 bases, the J end by 0 bases, with 17 bases between. CDR3 coding DNA: TGCGCCAGCAGCCTAGGACACTTTGGTGACTCCTACAATGAGCAGTTCTTC. This codes for CASSLGHFGDSYNEQFF.

This clone has just one count. CDR3 loop: CASSRTGTSVEQYF. As DNA, the CDR3 is TGTGCCAGCAGCCGGACCGGGACTAGCGTCGAGCAGTACTTC. The chain carries TRBV7-9 and TRBJ2-7, with 10 bases aligning to TRBD2. The CDR3 is made up of 14 amino acids. J gave up 6 bases and V 5 bases, and 7 bases lay outside the gene matches. Germline V gene sequence: CDR1 SEHNR, CDR2 FQNEAQ (reference sequence).

CDR3: CAWSVIRLRGRLSTYEQYF. The CDR3 DNA is TGTGCCTGGAGTGTAATACGACTGAGGGGGCGCTTATCCACCTACGAGCAGTACTTC. The chain links TRBV30 to TRBJ2-7, with 7 bases matching TRBD1. With 0 bases clipped from V and 2 bases from J, the junction kept 19 bases outside the gene matches. This CDR3 is 19 amino acids long. From germline, CDR1 is GTSNPN and CDR2 SVGIG (reference sequence).

This clone has ten or more counts. This sequence joins TRBV6-1 and TRBJ2-7, with D hard to call. Trimming took 3 bases from V and 3 from J, leaving 3 bases between them. The CDR3 has 11 amino acids. Germline V lookup: CDR1 MNHNS, CDR2 SASEGT. The CDR3, as DNA: TGTGCCAGCAGTGACCTCTACGAGCAGTACTTC. Protein product: CASSDLYEQYF.

This clone was observed a few times. The gene calls are TRBV16 and TRBJ1-1, with D possibly being TRBD1 (6 bases). The germline V and J ends were trimmed by 0 bases and 6 bases, with 14 bases remaining between them. In germline, CDR1 is KGHSY, CDR2 FQNENV. The CDR3 extends over 15 amino acids. Here the CDR3 reads CASSQSTTGIAEAFF. Here the CDR3 DNA reads TGTGCCAGCAGCCAATCGACCACAGGGATCGCTGAAGCTTTCTTT.

The rearrangement uses TRBV27 and TRBJ2-5; D gene uncertain. The CDR3 consists of 12 residues. Trimming took 4 bases from V and 2 from J, leaving 5 bases between them. Germline CDR1 is MNHEY and CDR2 is SMNVEV (reference sequence). The CDR3 coding sequence is TGTGCCAGCAGTTCCCATCAAGAGACCCAGTACTTC. Translation gives CASSSHQETQYF.

The genes are TRBV16 and TRBJ1-2, with a possible D match to TRBD1 (6 bases). With 4 bases removed from V and 0 bases from J, the gap between germline ends came to 21 bases. Germline values: CDR1 KGHSY, CDR2 FQNENV. This CDR3 has 18 amino acids. The CDR3 reads CASSRTIGGTPTNYGYTF. CDR3 coding DNA: TGTGCCAGCAGCCGAACAATCGGTGGGACACCAACTAACTATGGCTACACCTTC.

This clone showed up just once. This chain connects TRBV27 to TRBJ2-1; the D gene is possibly TRBD1 (5 bases). V shed 4 bases and J shed 2 bases, with 12 bases lying between them. CDR1 MNHEY and CDR2 SMNVEV come from the germline V gene (reference sequence). This CDR3 has 15 amino acids. The CDR3 protein is CASSSRVYTYNEQFF. CDR3 DNA: TGTGCCAGCAGTTCCAGGGTATACACCTACAATGAGCAGTTCTTC.

This chain connects TRBV6-5 to TRBJ1-2; D is possibly TRBD1 (6 bases). The CDR3 runs to 14 residues. The germline gives CDR1 MNHEY, CDR2 SVGAGI. Trimming cost V 7 bases and J 3 bases, with 15 bases left between them. For the CDR3, the DNA is TGTGCCAGCACCCCGAGGGGGAACGACTATGGCTACACCTTC. This encodes CASTPRGNDYGYTF.

The chain has TRBV4-3 and TRBJ1-1; tentative D call: TRBD1 (5 bases). Per germline, CDR1 LGHNA and CDR2 YSLEER. V was cut by 3 bases and J by 1 base, with 18 bases left in between. The CDR3 covers 17 residues. The CDR3 bases are TGCGCCAGCAGCCAGGGGCCAGAGATAGTCCCGAACACTGAAGCTTTCTTT. Its protein product is CASSQGPEIVPNTEAFF.

This clone was picked up a small number of times. The chain couples TRBV27 to TRBJ1-1; TRBD1 agrees at 9 bases. Germline V gene sequence: CDR1 MNHEY, CDR2 SMNVEV (reference sequence). With V trimmed by 5 bases and J by 1 base, 8 bases remained unmatched. The CDR3 is 16 amino acids. Here the CDR3 reads CASSPGQGRANTEAFF. CDR3 in DNA: TGTGCCAGCAGTCCCGGACAGGGGAGGGCGAACACTGAAGCTTTCTTT.

The rearrangement links TRBV5-8 to TRBJ2-7, with TRBD2 identical over 11 bases. V lost 0 bases, J lost 6 bases, and 5 bases stayed unmatched. CDR1 is SGHTS, CDR2 YDEGEE, per germline. The CDR3 runs 15 residues. CDR3 protein: CASSLEGGTSGEQYF. For the CDR3, the DNA is TGTGCCAGCAGCTTGGAGGGTGGGACTAGCGGCGAGCAGTACTTC.

The chain recombines TRBV11-3 with TRBJ2-1; no firm D call. Per the germline V gene, CDR1 is SGHNT and CDR2 is YENEEA. The V and J ends lost 4 bases and 6 bases respectively, with 7 bases between them. The CDR3 runs 12 residues. CDR3 amino acids: CASSSSRNEQFF. CDR3 sequence (DNA): TGTGCCAGCAGCTCAAGCCGCAATGAGCAGTTCTTC.

This clone was seen more than once but under ten times. The chain has TRBV4-1 and TRBJ1-1; TRBD1 matches at 8 bases. The trim removed 3 bases at V and 7 bases at J, leaving 1 base unmatched. The V gene's germline CDR1 is MGHRA and CDR2 YSYEKL. CDR3 length equals 12 residues. The CDR3 coding sequence is TGCGCCAGCAGCCAGGACAGGGATGAAGCTTTCTTT. This codes for CASSQDRDEAFF.

The chain recombines TRBV30 with TRBJ1-2; a possible D gene is TRBD1 (6 bases). Deletions cut 3 bases from V and 4 bases from J, with 18 bases between. CDR1 and CDR2 (germline): GTSNPN, SVGIG (reference sequence). This CDR3 spans 15 amino acids. CDR3 nucleotides: TGTGCCTGGAGCCCTCGGGGGGCCTCCGGCTATGGCTACACCTTC. The encoded protein is CAWSPRGASGYGYTF.

Judged by abundance, this clone is medium-sized. This rearrangement joins TRBV12-5 to TRBJ2-7; TRBD2 matches 11 bases. Trimming at V came to 6 bases and at J to 4 bases, leaving 11 bases not matched to a gene. This CDR3 contains 16 residues. Germline lookup yields CDR1 LGHNT and CDR2 FRNRAP. CDR3 bases: TGTGCTAGTGGCCCCCCCGGGACTAGCGGTTTTTACGAGCAGTACTTC. It codes for CASGPPGTSGFYEQYF.

The genes are TRBV12-2 and TRBJ2-4; the DNA was not used to check the table's D call, TRBD2. TRBV12-2 is a listed pseudogene. This CDR3 comprises 18 residues. The CDR3 loop is CASRLAVGPGEAKNIQYF. The CDR3, as DNA: TGTGCAAGTCGCTTAGCGGTTGGCCCGGGGGAAGCCAAAAACATTCAGTACTTC.

The chain couples TRBV11-2 to TRBJ2-7; 8 bases are a match to TRBD1. CDR3 length: 17 residues. V shed 0 bases, J shed 0 bases, and the junction held 7 bases outside the gene matches. Germline V gene sequence: CDR1 SGHAT, CDR2 FQNNGV. The CDR3 DNA reads as TGTGCCAGCAGCTTAGAATACGGGGACAGGAGCTCCTACGAGCAGTACTTC. Translated, it gives CASSLEYGDRSSYEQYF.

This clone showed up just a few times. CDR3 amino acids: CASSLVAAGSGNTIYF. CDR3 coding DNA: TGTGCCAGCAGCTTAGTAGCAGCTGGGTCAGGAAACACCATATATTTT. This chain links TRBV7-2 with TRBJ1-3; D not resolved. Germline V gene lookup returns CDR1 SGHTA and CDR2 FQGNSA. The CDR3 sequence is 16 residues long. V gave up 1 base and J gave up 4 bases, with 14 bases separating them. The full variable domain, completed using reference TRBV7-2 and TRBJ1-3, is GAGVSQSPSNKVTEKGKDVELRCDPISGHTALYWYRQSLGQGLEFLIYFQGNSAPDKSGLPSDRFSAERTGGSVSTLTIQRTQQEDSAVYLCASSLVAAGSGNTIYFGEGSWLTVV.